These 26 T cell receptor beta chains came from one sample sequenced in a study of tissue T cells after allogeneic stem cell transplantation. The table came from immunoSEQ multiplex PCR; TCRdb's copy has only in-frame clones and leaves some out. Of tens of thousands of clones in the sample, around 79% were seen once. The sample consisted of tissue from the ileum, taken at autopsy. These receptors were taken from a female donor older than 55 with lung cancer.

V is TRBV7-2 and J is TRBJ1-1; TRBD1 matches at 10 bases. Trimming at V came to 2 bases and at J to 4 bases, leaving 1 base not matched to a gene. Germline assignment: CDR1 SGHTA and CDR2 FQGNSA. The length of the CDR3 is 14 residues. CDR3 loop: CASSLRQGATEAFF. CDR3 nucleotides: TGTGCCAGCAGCTTAAGACAGGGGGCCACTGAAGCTTTCTTT.

The chain links TRBV20-1 to TRBJ2-1; TRBD2 is a possible D gene (5 bases). This CDR3 comprises 13 residues. Germline V gives CDR1 DFQATT, CDR2 SNEGSKA (reference sequence). V lost 3 bases and J lost 6, with 12 bases in between. As DNA, the CDR3 is TGCAGTGCTAGTCCGGGAATGGTCAATGAGCAGTTCTTC. This encodes CSASPGMVNEQFF.

J is TRBJ2-1 and V is TRBV13; possible D gene TRBD1, 6 bases. Trimming cost V 1 base and J 12 bases, with 19 bases left between them. The CDR3 runs to 15 residues. Per the germline V gene, CDR1 is PRHDT and CDR2 is FYEKMQ (reference sequence). CDR3 bases: TGTGCCAGCAGCTTAGACAGGACAGAATCAAAGGGGCAGTTCTTC. Protein product: CASSLDRTESKGQFF.

V usage is TRBV6-5 and J usage is TRBJ1-2; 9 bases are a match to TRBD1. Germline V CDR1 and CDR2: MNHEY, SVGAGI. The V gene end was trimmed by 2 bases and the J gene end by 6 bases; junction bases not matched to a gene: 10. The CDR3 has 16 amino acids. CDR3 loop: CASSYGQEQGADGYTF. CDR3 nucleotides: TGTGCCAGCAGTTACGGTCAGGAACAGGGGGCGGATGGCTACACCTTC.

The chain recombines TRBV4-2 with TRBJ2-2, with TRBD2 matching 8 bases. Germline CDR1 reads LGHNA; CDR2 reads YNFKEQ. With V trimmed by 11 bases and J by 7 bases, 9 bases remained unmatched. The CDR3 has 13 amino acids. The chain's CDR3 is CAAREGLVGELFF. The DNA for the CDR3 is TGTGCCGCCCGGGAGGGGTTAGTCGGGGAGCTGTTTTTT.

This chain joins TRBV7-9 and TRBJ1-6; D is ambiguous. The germline V gene has CDR1 SEHNR and CDR2 FQNEAQ (reference sequence). V lost 1 base and J 0 bases, leaving 10 bases between the germline ends. The length of the CDR3 is 17 residues. CDR3 nucleotide sequence: TGTGCCAGCAGCTTAGATTACGGGAGCTCCTATAATTCACCCCTCCACTTT. Translation: CASSLDYGSSYNSPLHF.

This clone was counted a few times. The genes are TRBV5-3 and TRBJ2-5, with 11 nucleotides matching TRBD2. TRBV5-3 carries the ORF label, with uncertain function. V trimming: 3 bases; J trimming: 2 bases; junction bases outside the gene matches: 21. CDR3 length: 21 residues. CDR3 sequence (DNA): TGTGCCAGAAGCTATTGGTATGCGTTGCTGACTAGCGGGATGATGCAAGAGACCCAGTACTTC. Translated, it gives CARSYWYALLTSGMMQETQYF.

The chain employs TRBV18 and TRBJ1-3; D is perhaps TRBD1 (6 bases). The germline V gene has CDR1 KGHSH and CDR2 LQKENI. V lost 3 bases and J lost 0, with 9 bases in between. The CDR3 is 15 amino acids. The DNA of the CDR3 is TGTGCCAGCTCACCCGGACAGCTCTCTGGAAACACCATATATTTT. This codes for CASSPGQLSGNTIYF.

V is TRBV6-5 and J is TRBJ1-5; TRBD1 is a possible D gene (6 bases). V dropped 6 bases and J dropped 2 bases, with 11 bases sitting between them. The CDR3 runs 14 residues. The germline V gene encodes CDR1 MNHEY and CDR2 SVGAGI. As DNA, the CDR3 is TGTGCCAGCAGACTAGGGGGGGGCAATCAGCCCCAGCATTTT. Amino acid sequence: CASRLGGGNQPQHF.

This chain joins TRBV6-1 and TRBJ1-6; D is perhaps TRBD1 (5 bases). CDR3 length: 15 amino acids. Per the germline V gene, CDR1 is MNHNS and CDR2 is SASEGT. Trimming took off 3 bases at V and 9 bases at J, with 15 bases between the two ends. The CDR3 loop reads CASSDRVGAGSPLHF. The CDR3 nucleotides read TGTGCCAGCAGTGACAGGGTCGGAGCTGGTTCACCCCTCCACTTT.

The chain is built from TRBV6-2 or TRBV6-3 and TRBJ1-4, with 7 bases aligning to TRBD1. The CDR3 sequence is 15 residues long. Germline trimming cut 5 bases from V and 3 bases from J; bases unmatched to any gene: 6. The germline CDR1 and CDR2 sequences are MNHEY and SVGEGT. The CDR3 coding sequence is TGTGCCAGCAGTCGACAGGGCGGGTCTAATGAAAAACTGTTTTTT. Amino acid sequence: CASSRQGGSNEKLFF.

The chain joins TRBV5-4 to TRBJ2-7; TRBD2 might be the D (6 bases). The CDR3 has 17 residues. CDR1 is SGHNT and CDR2 is YYREEE in the germline V gene (reference sequence). With 0 bases removed from V and 7 bases from J, the gap between germline ends came to 23 bases. CDR3 protein: CASSLEGSKGLYGEQYF. In DNA form, the CDR3 reads TGTGCCAGCAGCTTGGAGGGATCGAAAGGACTATACGGAGAGCAGTACTTC. Together with reference TRBV5-4 and TRBJ2-7, the CDR3 gives the full variable domain: ETGVTQSPTHLIKTRGQQVTLRCSSQSGHNTVSWYQQALGQGPQFIFQYYREEENGRGNFPPRFSGLQFPNYSSELNVNALELDDSALYLCASSLEGSKGLYGEQYFGPGTRLTVT.

The CDR3 coding sequence is TGTGCCAGCAGCCCCCCCCGCTGGATCCCTGGGAGCAATCAGCCCCAGCATTTT. Encoded protein: CASSPPRWIPGSNQPQHF. This chain links TRBV21-1 with TRBJ1-5. TRBV21-1 is annotated as a pseudogene. The CDR3 loop spans 18 amino acids.

CDR3 loop: CASSHLSGTGELFF. The CDR3, as DNA: TGTGCCAGCTCCCACTTGTCGGGCACCGGGGAGCTGTTTTTT. The chain joins TRBV18 to TRBJ2-2; D is undetermined. Per the germline V gene, CDR1 is KGHSH and CDR2 is LQKENI. Trimming removed 6 bases from V and 4 bases from J, with 12 bases in between. The CDR3 consists of 14 residues.

A single count supports this clone. The CDR3 DNA reads TGTGCCAGCAGCTTACCTTCTAGTGTCCAAGAGACCCAGTACTTC. Translating gives CASSLPSSVQETQYF. This rearrangement joins TRBV11-3 to TRBJ2-5, with no clear D. There are 15 residues in the CDR3. Germline-derived CDR1 and CDR2 are SGHNT and YENEEA. V was cut by 2 bases and J by 1 base, with 11 bases left in between.

The gene calls are TRBV5-4 and TRBJ2-5; 8 positions agree with TRBD1. The CDR3 length is 15 residues. V gave up 5 bases and J gave up 7 bases; unmatched junction bases: 13. Germline loops: CDR1 SGHNT, CDR2 YYREEE (reference sequence). The CDR3 protein is CASRSTPGQEGTQYF. The CDR3 nucleotides are TGTGCCAGCAGGTCAACACCGGGACAGGAAGGGACCCAGTACTTC.

This rearrangement joins TRBV9 to TRBJ2-7, with D perhaps TRBD2 (7 bases). With 0 bases removed from V and 4 bases from J, the gap between germline ends came to 14 bases. The CDR3 is 15 amino acids. Germline values: CDR1 SGDLS, CDR2 YYNGEE. CDR3 loop: CASSVEPGGIYEQYF. Written as DNA, the CDR3 is TGTGCCAGCAGCGTAGAACCGGGGGGCATTTACGAGCAGTACTTC.

This clone was counted a single time. The chain carries TRBV6-1 and TRBJ2-7; possibly TRBD1 for D (6 bases). The V gene lost 3 bases and the J gene lost 2 bases, with 14 bases spanning the gap. Germline V gene sequence: CDR1 MNHNS, CDR2 SASEGT. The length of the CDR3 is 15 residues. In DNA, the CDR3 is TGTGCCAGCAGTGACGTCGGGCAGGGGACCTACGAGCAGTACTTC. The encoded protein is CASSDVGQGTYEQYF.

V gene TRBV12-3 or TRBV12-4 combines with J gene TRBJ1-2, with TRBD1 matching over 7 bases. The CDR3 length is 13 residues. Losses at the gene ends were 5 bases for V and 8 bases for J; bases not matched to a gene: 8. CDR3 DNA sequence: TGTGCCAGCAGTCTCAACAGGGGAGAGGGCTACACCTTC. Residues: CASSLNRGEGYTF.

The chain employs TRBV7-2 and TRBJ2-3; TRBD2 agrees at 9 bases. The CDR3 covers 14 residues. V lost 10 bases, J lost 5 bases, and 10 bases stayed unmatched. The V gene's germline CDR1 is SGHTA and CDR2 FQGNSA. The CDR3 bases are TGTGCCACCTCCGGTGGCGGGAGGGGAGATACGCAGTATTTT. Protein product: CATSGGGRGDTQYF.

This clone has more than one count but fewer than ten. The CDR3 bases are TGTGCCAGCAGCTTACCCCGTGGGGCTCCTAACTATGGCTACACCTTC. Amino acid sequence: CASSLPRGAPNYGYTF. The J gene is TRBJ1-2, the V gene TRBV5-8, with a weak D call TRBD1 (5 bases). The CDR3 sequence is 16 residues long. V gave up 2 bases and J gave up 0 bases, with 14 bases separating them. CDR1 is SGHTS and CDR2 is YDEGEE in the germline V gene.

The chain carries TRBV27 and TRBJ1-2; tentative D call: TRBD1 (5 bases). V lost 1 base, J lost 0 bases, and 12 bases lay in between. Germline loops: CDR1 MNHEY, CDR2 SMNVEV (reference sequence). This CDR3 spans 16 amino acids. The DNA for the CDR3 is TGTGCCAGCAGTTTATTCTGGGGGGAATCTAACTATGGCTACACCTTC. Translated, it gives CASSLFWGESNYGYTF.

Within the sample, this clone is medium-sized (0.01 to 0.1%). The chain joins TRBV7-8 to TRBJ2-5, with 9 bases matching TRBD1. Germline CDR1 SGHVS, CDR2 FQNEAQ. The CDR3 has 19 amino acids. J lost 1 base, V lost 6 bases, and 18 bases had no gene match. The CDR3 spells CASRPSGTGNDQIQETQYF. The CDR3 nucleotides are TGTGCCAGCAGACCATCCGGGACAGGGAACGACCAAATCCAAGAGACCCAGTACTTC.

This chain links TRBV4-3 with TRBJ2-7, with 11 positions matching TRBD1. The V gene end was trimmed by 0 bases and the J gene end by 5 bases; junction bases not matched to a gene: 3. There are 15 residues in the CDR3. Germline loops: CDR1 LGHNA, CDR2 YSLEER. For the CDR3, the DNA is TGCGCCAGCAGCCAAGAGGGACAGGGGGACCACGAGCAGTACTTC. Amino acid sequence: CASSQEGQGDHEQYF.

The V and J genes are TRBV19 and TRBJ1-5; 8 bases are shared with TRBD1. Trimming took 1 base from V and 4 from J; bases not matched to a gene: 3. The CDR3 runs to 15 residues. CDR1 LNHDA and CDR2 SQIVND come from the germline V gene (reference sequence). The CDR3 region has the DNA TGTGCCAGTAGTATAGGCGGACAGGGAAATCAGCCCCAGCATTTT. This gives the protein CASSIGGQGNQPQHF. Filled out from reference TRBV19 and TRBJ1-5, the complete variable domain reads DGGITQSPKYLFRKEGQNVTLSCEQNLNHDAMYWYRQDPGQGLRLIYYSQIVNDFQKGDIAEGYSVSREKKESFPLTVTSAQKNPTAFYLCASSIGGQGNQPQHFGDGTRLSIL.

This clone has just a few counts. The V and J genes are TRBV19 and TRBJ2-7; D is unresolved. V was pared by 1 base and J by 6 bases, with 19 bases between. CDR3 length equals 16 residues. Germline V gives CDR1 LNHDA, CDR2 SQIVND (reference sequence). CDR3 amino acids: CASSIGRQSSRSEQYF. The CDR3, as DNA: TGTGCCAGTAGTATAGGAAGGCAGTCAAGCCGCTCCGAGCAGTACTTC.